This T cell receptor beta chain comes out of a study of T-cell reconstitution after alpha-beta-depleted transplantation in children. Germline lookup yields CDR1 MDHEN and CDR2 SYDVKM. Trimming took 4 bases from V and 1 from J, leaving 13 bases between them. The CDR3 is 15 amino acids. Study-wide findings and caveats: TCRbeta diversity was high at day 60 in some patients (a result of surviving recipient T cells and thymic progenitors). Several hundred expanded graft clones reportedly gave rise to the alpha-beta T cells present about two months after transplant. After one year, T-cell counts and TCRbeta diversity mostly came from new T cells.

The authors prepared the TCRbeta library with unique molecular identifiers. TCRdb reanalysed the PCR reads using MiXCR and keeps one entry per CDR3 protein. Among around 230,000 distinct CDR3 sequences listed, approximately 19% were seen once. Concerning this clonotype itself: The antigen is unknown.

V gene TRBV28 combines with J gene TRBJ1-1, with a tentative D call TRBD1 (6 bases). The sequences come from PBMCs, mostly from graft donor cells, collected 360 days after TCRalphabeta/CD19-depleted stem cell transplant. This receptor was identified in a male patient aged 2 to 10 who had a stem cell transplant for acute lymphoblastic leukemia, so the T cells may come from the graft donor. The CDR3 sequence: CASSYTFRGNTEAFF. The CDR3 coding sequence is TGTGCCAGCAGTTACACCTTCAGGGGGAACACTGAAGCTTTCTTT.